This passage covers 27 T cell receptor beta chains from one sample sequenced in a study of cytomegalovirus exposure and HLA in healthy donors. Amplification used 60 Vbeta primers and 13 Jbeta primers. Using immunoSEQ multiplex PCR, the repertoire was profiled, and TCRdb retains in-frame clones only, with some absent. The sample holds around 150,000 clones, about 70% seen once. The sample was PBMCs. These receptors were obtained from a woman between 40 and 55 years old in good health and CMV-seronegative.

This clone was seen a few times. V usage is TRBV10-3 and J usage is TRBJ1-5, with D unclear. There are 14 residues in the CDR3. V was cut by 7 bases and J by 3 bases, with 13 bases left in between. Germline V lookup: CDR1 ENHRY, CDR2 SYGVKD. Here the CDR3 reads CAINLEGLNQPQHF. The CDR3 DNA sequence: TGTGCCATCAACTTAGAGGGCCTCAATCAGCCCCAGCATTTT.

Of note for this clone: At the DNA level, this CDR3 is encoded by other sequences in the same sample as well. The genes are TRBV6-1 and TRBJ2-1, with D perhaps TRBD1 (6 bases). The germline V and J ends were trimmed by 2 bases and 2 bases, with 19 bases remaining between them. This CDR3 is 18 amino acids long. Germline CDR1 reads MNHNS; CDR2 reads SASEGT. CDR3 region: CASSELVWGPSTYNEQFF. For the CDR3, the DNA is TGTGCCAGCAGTGAATTAGTCTGGGGGCCTTCCACCTACAATGAGCAGTTCTTC.

The rearrangement uses TRBV5-8 and TRBJ1-1; D is undetermined. Trimming removed 2 bases at V and 11 bases at J, with 16 bases between. From germline, CDR1 is SGHTS and CDR2 YDEGEE. The CDR3 has 13 residues. The CDR3 sequence is CASSFYAGIAAFF. The CDR3 bases are TGTGCCAGCAGCTTTTACGCGGGAATAGCGGCTTTCTTT.

The chain has TRBV5-1 and TRBJ2-6; 8 bases map to TRBD2. The CDR3 contains 19 residues. CDR1 is SGHRS, CDR2 YFSETQ, per germline. With 0 bases clipped from V and 0 bases from J, the junction kept 8 bases outside the gene matches. The CDR3 coding sequence is TGCGCCAGCAGCTTGGCCCCAGCGGGGGACCTCTCTGGGGCCAACGTCCTGACTTTC. This gives the protein CASSLAPAGDLSGANVLTF.

The chain recombines TRBV7-9 with TRBJ2-2; no reliable D call. The CDR3 runs 15 residues. The germline CDR1 and CDR2 sequences are SEHNR and FQNEAQ (reference sequence). Trimming removed 3 bases from V and 4 bases from J, with 12 bases in between. The chain's CDR3 is CASSFRSPRTGELFF. The CDR3 DNA sequence: TGTGCCAGCAGCTTTCGTTCCCCTCGCACCGGGGAGCTGTTTTTT.

V gene TRBV18 combines with J gene TRBJ2-1, with 9 bases aligning to TRBD1. The CDR3 length is 14 residues. Trimming took 9 bases from V and 4 from J; bases not matched to a gene: 7. Germline assignment: CDR1 KGHSH and CDR2 LQKENI. CDR3 region: CASFPGTGYNEQFF. The CDR3 DNA follows: TGTGCCAGTTTCCCCGGGACAGGGTACAATGAGCAGTTCTTC.

The chain has TRBV5-1 and TRBJ2-7, with 10 bases identical to TRBD1. This CDR3 spans 13 amino acids. Germline trimming cut 5 bases from V and 5 bases from J; bases unmatched to any gene: 4. Germline V CDR1 and CDR2: SGHRS, YFSETQ. CDR3 DNA sequence: TGCGCCAGCAGAGACAGGGGGCAGGACGAGCAGTACTTC. Its translation is CASRDRGQDEQYF.

This chain connects TRBV28 to TRBJ1-2; D is perhaps TRBD1 (6 bases). The CDR3 has 13 residues. CDR1 is MDHEN, CDR2 SYDVKM, per germline. V lost 6 bases to trimming and J lost 6 bases, with 14 bases between them. Written as DNA, the CDR3 is TGTGCCAGCAGGTTCCCCCAGGGGCATGGCTACACCTTC. Translation gives CASRFPQGHGYTF.

This clone has just a few counts. The chain combines TRBV11-3 with TRBJ2-1, with TRBD2 matching 7 bases. Germline V gives CDR1 SGHNT, CDR2 YENEEA. The CDR3 loop spans 13 amino acids. The trim removed 5 bases at V and 6 bases at J, leaving 4 bases unmatched. The CDR3 here is CASSQREGNEQFF. The CDR3 coding sequence is TGTGCCAGCAGCCAGAGGGAGGGCAATGAGCAGTTCTTC.

Comment on this clone: One end of the junction does not line up with germline, which may come from a read error. CDR3 sequence reads: CAGSARAGLEDGYTF. The CDR3 nucleotides read TGTGCCGGCAGCGCTCGGGCGGGGTTGGAAGATGGCTACACCTTC. The rearrangement links TRBV7-9 to TRBJ1-2, with unresolved D. CDR1 and CDR2 (germline): SEHNR, FQNEAQ (reference sequence). The CDR3 length is 15 residues.

V is TRBV29-1 and J is TRBJ1-5; possibly TRBD1 for D (6 bases). The germline V gene encodes CDR1 SQVTM and CDR2 ANQGSEA. V lost 5 bases, J lost 3 bases, and 11 bases lay in between. The CDR3 is made up of 13 amino acids. Written as DNA, the CDR3 is TGCAGCGTTCGCAGGGGCCTCAATCAGCCCCAGCATTTT. Its translation is CSVRRGLNQPQHF.

This clone was detected a few times. The rearrangement joins TRBV5-1 to TRBJ1-1, with a tentative D call TRBD1 (6 bases). The CDR3 runs to 15 residues. V lost 2 bases to trimming and J lost 2 bases, with 13 bases between them. Germline V lookup: CDR1 SGHRS, CDR2 YFSETQ. The CDR3 sequence: CASSFIPGVNTEAFF. CDR3 nucleotides: TGCGCCAGCAGCTTCATTCCAGGGGTTAACACTGAAGCTTTCTTT.

The chain carries TRBV7-9 and TRBJ2-1; perhaps TRBD1 as D (6 bases). The CDR3 is 15 amino acids. The germline V gene encodes CDR1 SEHNR and CDR2 FQNEAQ (reference sequence). Trimming cost V 5 bases and J 7 bases, with 18 bases left between them. The CDR3 region has the DNA TGTGCCAGCAGCCCTCTTAACCAGGGGTTTAATGAGCAGTTCTTC. As protein: CASSPLNQGFNEQFF.

Comments on this clone: The junction departs from the called germline gene at one end, perhaps through a read error. The chain links TRBV2 to TRBJ2-7, with D maybe TRBD1 (6 bases). Germline-derived CDR1 and CDR2 are SNHLY and FYNNEI. The CDR3 extends over 19 amino acids. The CDR3 loop is CASSEARGRNNRAAYEQHF. The CDR3 DNA reads as TGTGCCAGCAGTGAAGCGAGGGGCAGGAACAACAGGGCCGCCTACGAGCAGCACTTC.

J is TRBJ1-4 and V is TRBV18; D remains ambiguous. Trimming left V 2 bases short and J 8 bases short, with 9 bases between. Germline lookup yields CDR1 KGHSH and CDR2 LQKENI. There are 13 residues in the CDR3. The CDR3 reads CASSPGGGEKLFF. The CDR3, as DNA: TGTGCCAGCTCACCAGGCGGTGGGGAAAAACTGTTTTTT.

Of note for this clone: Compared with germline, one end of the junction differs, possibly owing to a read error. J is TRBJ1-5 and V is TRBV30; TRBD1 is a possible D gene (5 bases). CDR1 is GTSNPN and CDR2 is SVGIG in the germline V gene (reference sequence). The CDR3 is 13 residues long. The CDR3 sequence is CVWSGTERQPQHF. CDR3 sequence (DNA): TGTGTCTGGAGTGGGACCGAGCGGCAGCCCCAGCATTTT.

The V call is TRBV28, the J call TRBJ1-2; tentative D call: TRBD1 (5 bases). Germline values: CDR1 MDHEN, CDR2 SYDVKM. This CDR3 is built from 11 residues. V was shortened by 5 bases and J by 5 bases, with 6 bases between the two germline ends. This chain's CDR3 is CASSPGYGYTF. CDR3 DNA sequence: TGTGCCAGCAGTCCAGGGTATGGCTACACCTTC.

V gene TRBV13 combines with J gene TRBJ2-1, with D possibly being TRBD2 (5 bases). The CDR3 extends over 15 amino acids. V shed 4 bases and J shed 4 bases, with 14 bases lying between them. Germline CDR1 reads PRHDT; CDR2 reads FYEKMQ (reference sequence). CDR3 protein: CASSSDAPGYNEQFF. The CDR3, as DNA: TGTGCCAGCAGCTCAGACGCCCCGGGGTACAATGAGCAGTTCTTC.

The V call is TRBV6-5, the J call TRBJ2-6; D call uncertain. The CDR3 is made up of 13 amino acids. CDR1 is MNHEY and CDR2 is SVGAGI in the germline V gene. V was cut by 5 bases and J by 11 bases, with 13 bases left in between. CDR3 in DNA: TGTGCCAGCAGTCCCGAGCCCCATCACGTCCTGACTTTC. Its translation is CASSPEPHHVLTF.

This sequence joins TRBV7-2 and TRBJ2-7; D ambiguous. This CDR3 is 18 amino acids long. Trimming took 5 bases from V and 1 from J, leaving 24 bases between them. CDR1 SGHTA and CDR2 FQGNSA come from the germline V gene. CDR3 residues: CASSRTPLGRVFSYEQYF. The DNA of the CDR3 is TGTGCCAGCAGCAGAACCCCCCTTGGGCGCGTATTTTCCTACGAGCAGTACTTC.

The CDR3 protein is CASSFKLAGFVETQYF. In nucleotides, the CDR3 is TGTGCCAGCAGCTTTAAACTAGCGGGGTTCGTGGAGACCCAGTACTTC. This chain joins TRBV11-2 and TRBJ2-5, with 10 positions matching TRBD2. The germline gives CDR1 SGHAT, CDR2 FQNNGV. With 3 bases clipped from V and 5 bases from J, the junction kept 9 bases outside the gene matches. CDR3 size: 16 residues.

This chain connects TRBV6-5 to TRBJ2-7; D remains ambiguous. V was shortened by 0 bases and J by 0 bases, with 6 bases between the two germline ends. Per the germline V gene, CDR1 is MNHEY and CDR2 is SVGAGI. This CDR3 has 14 residues. The CDR3 protein is CASSYSWASYEQYF. In nucleotides, the CDR3 is TGTGCCAGCAGTTACTCTTGGGCCTCCTACGAGCAGTACTTC.

The chain links TRBV5-8 to TRBJ2-7; 8 positions agree with TRBD1. CDR1 and CDR2 from the germline V gene are SGHTS and YDEGEE. The CDR3 is made up of 14 amino acids. The J segment lost 3 bases and the V segment lost 6 bases, leaving 8 bases of the junction unmatched. The CDR3: CASTRTGPYYEQYF. In DNA form, the CDR3 reads TGTGCCAGCACCCGGACAGGGCCCTACTACGAGCAGTACTTC.

The chain carries TRBV4-1 and TRBJ2-7; 8 nucleotides agree with TRBD2. This CDR3 is built from 16 residues. V was clipped by 4 bases and J by 4 bases; unmatched bases: 12. Germline CDR1 and CDR2: MGHRA and YSYEKL. This CDR3 reads CASSPVSSGSRYEQYF. The CDR3, as DNA: TGCGCCAGCAGCCCAGTCAGCAGCGGGAGCAGGTACGAGCAGTACTTC.

V gene TRBV7-6 combines with J gene TRBJ1-6; 7 bases line up with TRBD1. After removal of 5 bases from V and 9 bases from J, the junction contained 4 bases not matched to a gene. The CDR3 spans 13 residues. In germline, CDR1 is SGHVS, CDR2 FNYEAQ. This CDR3 is CASSPEGASPLHF. The CDR3 DNA reads TGTGCCAGCAGCCCCGAGGGGGCTTCACCCCTCCACTTT.

This chain links TRBV5-6 with TRBJ1-2; D remains unclear. V lost 4 bases, J lost 0 bases, and 7 bases lay in between. CDR3 length: 13 residues. The germline V gene has CDR1 SGHDT and CDR2 YYEEEE. The CDR3 loop reads CASSPGANYGYTF. The CDR3 DNA follows: TGTGCCAGCAGCCCCGGGGCTAACTATGGCTACACCTTC. Supplemented by reference TRBV5-6 and TRBJ1-2, the full variable domain reads DAGVTQSPTHLIKTRGQQVTLRCSPKSGHDTVSWYQQALGQGPQFIFQYYEEEERQRGNFPDRFSGHQFPNYSSELNVNALLLGDSALYLCASSPGANYGYTFGSGTRLTVV.

The chain joins TRBV6-1 to TRBJ1-1; 8 bases match TRBD1. The CDR3 length is 15 residues. Germline assignment: CDR1 MNHNS and CDR2 SASEGT. V gave up 5 bases and J gave up 3 bases; unmatched junction bases: 8. The CDR3 protein is CASSPSDRGDTEAFF. The DNA of the CDR3 is TGTGCCAGCAGTCCCTCCGACAGGGGCGACACTGAAGCTTTCTTT.